A selection of T cell receptor beta chains follows, all from one sample in a study of molecular identifiers for immune sequencing clone quantification. From the PCR reads, TCRdb called clonotypes with MiXCR, one entry per CDR3 protein. The sample gives nearly 650,000 distinct CDR3 sequences, 25% of which show up once; approximately 0.75% is in the top ten. Sequenced: naive CD8+ T cells from blood, with Jurkat cell RNA spiked in. These receptors all stem from a human donor in good health. Some libraries in this study had Jurkat cell RNA spiked in. The CDR3 runs from the conserved cysteine through the conserved F or W. The D gene is left open where the match is weak. Size tells how often a clone was seen (once, few, many) or the class of an expanded clone, and some rows leave it out.

V	size	J	D	DNA	CDR3
TRBV20-1	many	TRBJ1-2	NA	TGCAGTGCTCCGCATCCTTCGAACTATGGCTACACCTTC	CSAPHPSNYGYTF
TRBV21-1	many	TRBJ2-7	NA	TGTGCCAGCAGGCCCAAAAGGCGACAGGGGTACGAGCAGTACTTC	CASRPKRRQGYEQYF
TRBV4-1	few	TRBJ2-1	TRBD2	TGCGCCAGCAGCTACCTTGAGGTAGCGGGGGACTCCGATGAGCAGTTCTTC	CASSYLEVAGDSDEQFF
TRBV14	NA	TRBJ2-1	TRBD1	TGTGCCAGCAGCCAAGCCAGGGGGCGTATGGGTGAGCAGTTCTTC	CASSQARGRMGEQFF
TRBV28	NA	TRBJ1-1	NA	TGTGCCAGCATTACAGGGTACACTGAAGCTTTCTTT	CASITGYTEAFF
TRBV2	many	TRBJ1-1	TRBD1	TGTGCCAGCAGATCGGGACAGCCCTTGAACACTGAAGCTTTCTTT	CASRSGQPLNTEAFF
TRBV5-1	many	TRBJ2-7	TRBD1	TGCGCCAGCAGCTTGGGACAGGGTCCCATCTACGAGCAGTACTTC	CASSLGQGPIYEQYF
TRBV9	few	TRBJ1-2	NA	TGTGCCAGCAGCGCAGCGTTGGGGGATAATGGCTACACCTTC	CASSAALGDNGYTF
TRBV27	NA	TRBJ1-5	NA	TGTGCCAGCCGCTACTCAACCAATAGCAATCAGCCCCAGCATTTT	CASRYSTNSNQPQHF
TRBV6-2/TRBV6-3	NA	TRBJ2-1	NA	TGTGCCAACAGTCCTATCATGGTCTACAATGAGCAGTTCTTC	CANSPIMVYNEQFF
TRBV4-1	NA	TRBJ1-2	NA	TGCGCCAGCAGCCAAGGAATGGCAGGCTCCTACACCTTC	CASSQGMAGSYTF
TRBV20-1	many	TRBJ2-7	NA	TGCAGTGCTAGGGATCAGTACTCCTACGAGCAGTACTTC	CSARDQYSYEQYF
TRBV4-1	many	TRBJ2-5	TRBD2	TGCGCCAGCAGCCAAGTCACCGCTAGCGGGCAAGAGACCCAGTACTTC	CASSQVTASGQETQYF
TRBV7-6	many	TRBJ2-3	NA	TGTGCCAGCAGCTTAACCCCCCCGCAAGGCCGGCACTCAGATACGCAGTATTTT	CASSLTPPQGRHSDTQYF
TRBV6-6	many	TRBJ1-2	TRBD1	TGTGCCAGCCTATCCCAACCAGGGGGTGTTGGCTACACCTTC	CASLSQPGGVGYTF
TRBV30	few	TRBJ1-1	NA	TGTGCCTGGAGTGTAAGCAGGGCCACTGAAGCTTTCTTT	CAWSVSRATEAFF
TRBV7-8	many	TRBJ2-7	NA	TGTGCCAGCAGCTCTGTCCTGGGGGAGCAGTACTTC	CASSSVLGEQYF
TRBV11-2	many	TRBJ2-5	NA	TGTGCCAGCAGCTCTCACCCCTTCCAAGAGACCCAGTACTTC	CASSSHPFQETQYF
TRBV19	NA	TRBJ2-4	NA	TGTGCCAGTAGTATCAACCCTCAGGTAAAAAACATTCAATACTTC	CASSINPQVKNIQYF
TRBV11-2	NA	TRBJ2-7	NA	TGTGCCAGCAGCTTAGTGACCCGGCAGTACTTC	CASSLVTRQYF
TRBV7-9	few	TRBJ2-2	NA	TGTGCCAGCAGCTTAGGTCGCGGTACTAACACCGGGGAGCTGTTTTTT	CASSLGRGTNTGELFF
TRBV30	few	TRBJ2-5	TRBD1	TGTGCCTGGAGTCCCTGGGACAGAAAAGAGACCCAGTACTTC	CAWSPWDRKETQYF
TRBV7-9	few	TRBJ2-7	NA	TGTGCCAGCAGCCCGAGGGACGGGGCTCGCCGGGAAGAGCAGTACTTC	CASSPRDGARREEQYF
TRBV19	NA	TRBJ2-2	TRBD1	TGTGCCAGCCACCCACAGGGGGCAGTCACCGGGGAGCAGTTTTTT	CASHPQGAVTGEQFF
TRBV4-3	many	TRBJ2-7	TRBD1	TGCGCCAGCAGCGCAACCGGGACAGTCTCCCCCCGGTTCGACGAGCAGTACTTC	CASSATGTVSPRFDEQYF